Shown below are 24 T cell receptor beta chains from a single sample sequenced in a study of CD8+ T cells in alopecia areata. As to treatment: oral pan-JAK inhibitor, 5-10 mg twice daily. Extracted RNA was reverse transcribed, and the resulting cDNA served as sequencing template. Generated by immunoSEQ multiplex PCR, the TCRdb table keeps only in-frame clones and is missing some. Among 150,000 to 200,000 clones listed, approximately 65% were seen once. This sample comprised CD4+ T cells sorted from blood, obtained at week 4, from a patient treated with tofacitinib. The receptors come from a human donor with alopecia areata.

The chain has TRBV27 and TRBJ1-5; 8 nucleotides align to TRBD1. Germline V gives CDR1 MNHEY, CDR2 SMNVEV (reference sequence). This CDR3 is 15 amino acids long. V was pared by 5 bases and J by 4 bases, with 7 bases of the junction left unmatched. The CDR3 here is CASSVGQGPNQPQHF. The CDR3, as DNA: TGTGCCAGCAGTGTAGGACAGGGACCTAATCAGCCCCAGCATTTT.

This rearrangement joins TRBV7-2 to TRBJ1-3; D possibly corresponds to TRBD1 (5 bases). CDR1 is SGHTA, CDR2 FQGNSA, per germline. CDR3 length equals 16 residues. The V end lost 3 bases, the J end lost 2 bases, and 14 bases lay between the germline ends. For the CDR3, the DNA is TGTGCCAGCAGCTTGGGCGCAGCGGGGGCTGGAAACACCATATATTTT. Residues: CASSLGAAGAGNTIYF.

The chain employs TRBV5-1 and TRBJ1-2; TRBD1 matches 7 bases. The junction had 2 bases not matched to a gene; V was cut back by 5 bases and J by 4 bases. CDR3 length: 12 residues. CDR1 and CDR2 from the germline V gene are SGHRS and YFSETQ. The CDR3 sequence is CASRTGPYGYTF. The CDR3 region has the DNA TGCGCCAGCAGGACAGGGCCCTATGGCTACACCTTC. Combining the CDR3 with reference TRBV5-1 and TRBJ1-2 gives the whole variable domain KAGVTQTPRYLIKTRGQQVTLSCSPISGHRSVSWYQQTPGQGLQFLFEYFSETQRNKGNFPGRFSGRQFSNSRSEMNVSTLELGDSALYLCASRTGPYGYTFGSGTRLTVV.

The chain has TRBV30 and TRBJ1-5; a possible D gene is TRBD1 (5 bases). Germline CDR1 is GTSNPN and CDR2 is SVGIG (reference sequence). Between the trimmed V and J ends, which lost 0 bases and 6 bases, there was a span of 9 bases. The CDR3 contains 13 residues. The CDR3 bases are TGTGCCTGGAGTGTAAGGGGCAGTCAGCCCCAGCATTTT. This translates into CAWSVRGSQPQHF.

The chain employs TRBV6-5 and TRBJ1-5, with unresolved D. The CDR3 is 15 amino acids. Trimming pared 5 bases from V and 2 bases from J, leaving 13 bases between. Looked up from germline, CDR1 is MNHEY and CDR2 is SVGAGI. The CDR3 region is CASSADGWGNQPQHF. CDR3 in DNA: TGTGCCAGCAGTGCAGACGGATGGGGCAATCAGCCCCAGCATTTT.

V is TRBV14 and J is TRBJ2-1, with 12 bases matching TRBD1. Germline assignment: CDR1 SGHDN and CDR2 FVKESK. The length of the CDR3 is 17 residues. Germline trimming cut 3 bases from V and 5 bases from J; bases unmatched to any gene: 8. The CDR3 DNA reads TGTGCCAGCAGCCACGTCGAGGGACAGGGGGCCCACAATGAGCAGTTCTTC. Its protein is CASSHVEGQGAHNEQFF.

The sample holds a few counts of this clone. This chain uses TRBV30 with TRBJ1-6; the match to TRBD1 covers 9 bases. Germline trimming cut 3 bases from V and 10 bases from J; bases unmatched to any gene: 4. Germline V gene data show CDR1 as GTSNPN and CDR2 as SVGIG (reference sequence). CDR3 length equals 13 residues. The CDR3 DNA is TGTGCCTGGAGCACAGGGGGCTGGTCACCCCTCCACTTT. Translated: CAWSTGGWSPLHF.

This clone was counted a single time. V and J are TRBV5-1 and TRBJ1-6; 7 bases map to TRBD1. The CDR3 is 14 amino acids. Trimming at V came to 0 bases and at J to 10 bases, leaving 4 bases not matched to a gene. The germline CDR1 and CDR2 sequences are SGHRS and YFSETQ. The CDR3 DNA follows: TGCGCCAGCAGCTTGGGACAGGGCCAATCACCCCTCCACTTT. Its translation: CASSLGQGQSPLHF.

The chain combines TRBV10-3 with TRBJ2-5, with D unresolved. Germline CDR1 is ENHRY and CDR2 is SYGVKD. The CDR3 length is 13 residues. V was pared by 1 base and J by 3 bases, with 6 bases between. Here the CDR3 reads CAISEFTEETQYF. The CDR3 DNA reads as TGTGCCATCAGTGAGTTTACGGAAGAGACCCAGTACTTC.

V and J are TRBV23-1 and TRBJ1-5, with D hard to call. TRBV23-1 is an ORF; its function is uncertain. This CDR3 region has 12 residues. Deletions cut 7 bases from V and 6 bases from J, with 10 bases between. CDR3 residues: CASILRGQPQHF. The DNA for the CDR3 is TGCGCCAGCATCCTTCGGGGTCAGCCCCAGCATTTT.

The gene calls are TRBV4-1 and TRBJ2-1, with 7 bases that match TRBD1. This CDR3 is 15 amino acids long. Losses at the gene ends were 1 base for V and 4 bases for J; bases not matched to a gene: 4. Germline-derived CDR1 and CDR2 are MGHRA and YSYEKL. The DNA of the CDR3 is TGCGCCAGCAGCCAAGGTGGGACAGCGTACAATGAGCAGTTCTTC. Encoded protein: CASSQGGTAYNEQFF.

This clone was picked up one time. The same CDR3 is also encoded by other DNA sequences in this sample. This chain links TRBV29-1 with TRBJ2-3; maybe TRBD1 (6 bases). Trimming left V 6 bases short and J 0 bases short, with 13 bases between. This CDR3 is 14 amino acids long. Germline CDR1 is SQVTM and CDR2 is ANQGSEA. DNA for the CDR3: TGCAGCGTAGTTCGAGGGGGAAGCACAGATACGCAGTATTTT. The encoded protein is CSVVRGGSTDTQYF.

The chain carries TRBV9 and TRBJ1-6; 8 nucleotides line up with TRBD1. After removal of 0 bases from V and 7 bases from J, the junction contained 3 bases not matched to a gene. Germline V CDR1 and CDR2: SGDLS, YYNGEE. The CDR3 totals 15 residues. The CDR3 protein is CASSVDGQGNSPLHF. As DNA, the CDR3 is TGTGCCAGCAGCGTAGACGGACAGGGAAATTCACCCCTCCACTTT.

V and J are TRBV9 and TRBJ1-2, with 12 nucleotides matching TRBD1. The germline gives CDR1 SGDLS, CDR2 YYNGEE. J gave up 6 bases and V 0 bases, and 9 bases lay outside the gene matches. This CDR3 has 17 amino acids. The CDR3 loop is CASSVVGTGGGFHGYTF. The CDR3 DNA follows: TGTGCCAGCAGCGTAGTAGGGACAGGGGGCGGTTTTCATGGCTACACCTTC.

This clone occurred once. The chain is built from TRBV5-1 and TRBJ2-3, with D hard to call. CDR1 is SGHRS and CDR2 is YFSETQ in the germline V gene. The V and J ends lost 2 bases and 0 bases respectively, with 7 bases between them. This CDR3 is built from 14 residues. The CDR3 loop reads CASSLVTSTDTQYF. The CDR3 bases are TGCGCCAGCAGCTTAGTAACTAGCACAGATACGCAGTATTTT.

The chain couples TRBV7-3 to TRBJ2-2, with 7 positions matching TRBD1. The germline V gene has CDR1 SGHTA and CDR2 FQGTGA. The CDR3 spans 15 residues. V dropped 4 bases and J dropped 5; count of bases not matched to a gene: 7. The CDR3 DNA reads TGTGCCAGCAGCTCGCGACAGGGCGTGACCGGGGAGCTGTTTTTT. Translated: CASSSRQGVTGELFF.

The V and J genes are TRBV6-5 and TRBJ2-3; 12 bases fit TRBD2. This CDR3 is built from 14 residues. Germline V gene sequence: CDR1 MNHEY, CDR2 SVGAGI. Unmatched junction bases numbered 4, after V lost 6 bases and J lost 6 bases. The DNA for the CDR3 is TGTGCCAGCAGAACTGGACTAGCGGGGGATACGCAGTATTTT. Translation: CASRTGLAGDTQYF.

Remarks on this clone: This sample also contains other DNA sequences that code for the same CDR3. V and J are TRBV7-2 and TRBJ1-6; D not resolved. The CDR3 runs to 13 residues. Germline assignment: CDR1 SGHTA and CDR2 FQGNSA. V dropped 1 base and J dropped 7 bases, with 5 bases sitting between them. CDR3 protein: CASSLDGNSPLHF. For the CDR3, the DNA is TGTGCCAGCAGCTTAGACGGCAATTCACCCCTCCACTTT.

The V gene is TRBV30, the J gene TRBJ1-2, with a possible D match to TRBD1 (6 bases). Deletions cut 0 bases from V and 10 bases from J, with 15 bases between. In germline, CDR1 is GTSNPN, CDR2 SVGIG (reference sequence). CDR3 length equals 13 residues. DNA for the CDR3: TGTGCCTGGAGTGTAAGGGACACTTCTCTCTACACCTTC. Its translation is CAWSVRDTSLYTF.

The V and J genes are TRBV5-1 and TRBJ2-1; 8 positions agree with TRBD2. The CDR3 length is 15 residues. Looked up from germline, CDR1 is SGHRS and CDR2 is YFSETQ. The V segment lost 0 bases and the J segment 9 bases; nucleotides outside the gene matches: 8. The CDR3 bases are TGCGCCAGCAGCTTGGGGCACGGGGGGGCGAGTGAGCAGTTCTTC. Encoded protein: CASSLGHGGASEQFF.

V and J are TRBV25-1 and TRBJ1-6; D is uncertain. Between the trimmed V and J ends, which lost 2 bases and 9 bases, there was a span of 8 bases. The CDR3 is made up of 13 amino acids. The germline gives CDR1 MGHDK, CDR2 SYGVNS. CDR3 in DNA: TGTGCCAGCAGTGAAGTTCCATTTTCACCCCTCCACTTT. This gives the protein CASSEVPFSPLHF.

This rearrangement joins TRBV6-5 to TRBJ2-7; D remains ambiguous. Deletions cut 0 bases from V and 2 bases from J, with 8 bases between. CDR1 and CDR2 (germline): MNHEY, SVGAGI. CDR3 length: 14 residues. Here the CDR3 reads CASSYSRLAYEQYF. The CDR3 coding sequence is TGTGCCAGCAGTTACTCGAGACTCGCCTACGAGCAGTACTTC.

V gene TRBV30 combines with J gene TRBJ2-5, with 9 bases lining up with TRBD2. The J segment lost 4 bases and the V segment lost 3 bases, leaving 12 bases of the junction unmatched. Germline V gene data show CDR1 as GTSNPN and CDR2 as SVGIG (reference sequence). This CDR3 is built from 16 residues. DNA for the CDR3: TGTGCCTGGAGCGGGTTCATGTTAGCGGGGGTAGAGACCCAGTACTTC. Translation gives CAWSGFMLAGVETQYF.

This clone has more than one count but fewer than ten. The CDR3 DNA reads TGTGCCAGCAACAACCTACCGAATTCACCCCTCCACTTT. This codes for CASNNLPNSPLHF. The chain is built from TRBV25-1 and TRBJ1-6; D is uncertain. The CDR3 has 13 amino acids. Germline loops: CDR1 MGHDK, CDR2 SYGVNS. The germline V and J ends were trimmed by 7 bases and 7 bases, with 11 bases remaining between them.